These 4 T cell receptor beta chains share one sample of origin, sequenced in a study of CXCR3-negative and CXCR3-positive naive CD8 T cells. With UMI labels, 5' RACE was used to prepare the TRB cDNA libraries. Reanalyzing the 5' RACE reads, TCRdb keeps one entry per CDR3 protein, without DNA. The repertoire table contains more than 45,000 distinct CDR3 sequences. Material for sequencing was memory CD8+ T cells from blood. The receptors derive from a human donor in good health. Some clones in this sample may be carry-over from other donors' samples.

This chain uses TRBV4-3 with TRBJ1-1. This CDR3 comprises 14 residues. Germline-derived CDR1 and CDR2 are LGHNA and YSLEER. CDR3 amino acids: CASSQVITDTEAFF.

The chain is built from TRBV6-2 or TRBV6-3 and TRBJ2-1; TCRdb names TRBD2, which stays unverified in the absence of DNA. The germline CDR1 and CDR2 sequences are MNHEY and SVGEGT. The CDR3 has 15 amino acids. The CDR3 sequence: CASTPALGTTVGQFF.

The chain is built from TRBV29-1 and TRBJ2-1; TCRdb's D call, TRBD2, is unchecked because there is no DNA. The CDR3 is made up of 17 amino acids. Germline CDR1 reads SQVTM; CDR2 reads ANQGSEA. CDR3 protein: CSVERGLLAGGRNEQFF.

The chain couples TRBV12-2 to TRBJ2-1; the D call of TRBD1 rests on TCRdb alone, since no DNA is present to check it. TRBV12-2 is recorded as a pseudogene. There are 17 residues in the CDR3. CDR3 protein: CASRLIARGGLINEQFF.